This section outlines one TCR beta chain sequence together with its context. The CDR3 is 15 amino acids. Germline CDR1 is SGHRS and CDR2 is YFSETQ. V lost 4 bases, J lost 2 bases, and 6 bases stayed unmatched. The data stem from a study of blood T cells in healthy people across ages. Each donor gave ten milliliters of peripheral blood. It was with a sample-barcoded 5' primer and a J-beta primer mix that a second PCR of about 6 to 12 cycles was run. TCRdb ran MiXCR on the 5' RACE reads and lists one entry per CDR3 protein. The sample shows approximately 800,000 distinct CDR3 sequences, 60% to 80% of them seen only once.

The source material was blood. The receptor was isolated from a man younger than 40 in good health. The chain recombines TRBV5-1 with TRBJ2-3; 8 nucleotides match TRBD2. In DNA form, the CDR3 reads TGCGCCAGCAGCCAAGCGGGGGCCCCCACAGATACGCAGTATTTT. The encoded protein is CASSQAGAPTDTQYF. Combining the CDR3 with reference TRBV5-1 and TRBJ2-3 gives the whole variable domain KAGVTQTPRYLIKTRGQQVTLSCSPISGHRSVSWYQQTPGQGLQFLFEYFSETQRNKGNFPGRFSGRQFSNSRSEMNVSTLELGDSALYLCASSQAGAPTDTQYFGPGTRLTVL.